This T cell receptor (beta chain) is drawn from a study of blood T cell repertoires in COVID-19 (dated by TCRdb to about 2020). Some background on the complete study: The collaborator samples originated in the United States, Italy and Spain and spanned the acute and convalescent phases of COVID-19. The prospective study material was composed of cDNA or gDNA derived from T cells, B-cell-depleted T cells, or PBMCs. Sample metadata almost always included a de-identified subject ID, COVID-19 status, age in years and sex. The repertoires were made available in a free public database intended to serve as a resource for research on the immune response to SARS-CoV-2. Where available, HLA class I and class II types were obtained from metadata supplied by the sample provider rather than from assay-based typing. The samples were drawn from two sources: the first 160 participants of the ongoing ImmuneRACE study, and 1,000 to 1,500 subjects contributed by 6 global collaborators. Deeply sampled blood TCRbeta repertoires from subjects exposed to, actively infected with, or recovered from COVID-19 were included in the dataset.

At one collaborating source in Seattle, patients were enrolled during active infection and were followed longitudinally through the course of disease. Whole blood was collected in K2EDTA tubes by collaborating institutions according to the institutions' own protocols. For TCRbeta analysis, collaborators shipped samples in one of three forms: frozen whole blood, isolated PBMCs, or DNA extracted from either of those sample types. Points on this clone: Its antigen specificity is not known. No qualities accompany the bases; no much larger clone lies one base away.

Overall results and qualifications from the work: How much clinical and demographic metadata was included differed by source and by participant, and the metadata was provided uncurated.

TCRbeta CDR3 regions were amplified from genomic DNA by means of the immunoSEQ Assay, a bias-controlled multiplex PCR. The paper's data handling went like this. Within the assay, amplification of reference gene primers was used to estimate how many nucleated cells each sample contained. Sequence reads were collapsed and filtered to measure the absolute abundance of every unique TCRbeta CDR3 rearrangement. For each sample, productive Simpson clonality was calculated as the square root of Simpson's diversity index over productive rearrangements. TCRdb carries this immuneACCESS record with in-frame sequences only. Its versions omit some clonotypes, under half of them owing to an unresolved V gene in the studies checked, with the rest unexplained. V and J calls and clone size follow that table, whereas D and trimming were derived from the DNA. The sample yields 350,000 or so clones; around 88% were counted once. Roughly 1.7% of the sample lies in the top ten.

At the junction V is shortened by 4 bases and J by 2 bases; bases outside the gene matches: 7. Taken from cysteine to phenylalanine, the CDR3 has 16 residues. The only DNA kept is the CDR3, 48 bases in frame from the first base. CDR1 and CDR2 are drawn from the germline V gene: MDHEN, SYDVKM. Sequencing was performed on peripheral blood. This TCR was sampled from a woman aged 30 to 39 with COVID-19, enrolled during active disease. The chain links TRBV28 with TRBJ1-2; 10 bases in the junction line up with TRBD1. This receptor has the CDR3 CASSSRDRGLNYGYTF. The DNA sequence is TGTGCCAGCAGTTCTCGGGACAGGGGACTCAACTATGGCTACACCTTC.